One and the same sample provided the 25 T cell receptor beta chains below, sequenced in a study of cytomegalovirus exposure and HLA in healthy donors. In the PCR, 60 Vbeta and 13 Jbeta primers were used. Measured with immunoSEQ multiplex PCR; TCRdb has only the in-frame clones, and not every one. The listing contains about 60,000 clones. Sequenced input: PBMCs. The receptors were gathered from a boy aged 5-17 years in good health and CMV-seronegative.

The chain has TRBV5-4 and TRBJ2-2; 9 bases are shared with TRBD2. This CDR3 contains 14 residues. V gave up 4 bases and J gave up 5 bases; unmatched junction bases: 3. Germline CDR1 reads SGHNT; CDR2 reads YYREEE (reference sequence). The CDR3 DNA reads TGTGCCAGCAGCCCGGGACTAGCAACCGGGGAGCTGTTTTTT. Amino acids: CASSPGLATGELFF.

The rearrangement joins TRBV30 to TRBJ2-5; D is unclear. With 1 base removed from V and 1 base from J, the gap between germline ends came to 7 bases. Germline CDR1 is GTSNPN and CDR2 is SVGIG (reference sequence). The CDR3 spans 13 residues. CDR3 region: CAWSGASQETQYF. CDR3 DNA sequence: TGTGCCTGGAGTGGGGCTTCCCAAGAGACCCAGTACTTC.

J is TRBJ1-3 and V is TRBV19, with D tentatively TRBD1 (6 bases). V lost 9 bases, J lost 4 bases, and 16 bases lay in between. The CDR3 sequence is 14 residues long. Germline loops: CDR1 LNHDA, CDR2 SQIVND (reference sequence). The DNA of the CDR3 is TGTGCCAGCAGGGGCGGCGCACTGGGAAACACCATATATTTT. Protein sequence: CASRGGALGNTIYF.

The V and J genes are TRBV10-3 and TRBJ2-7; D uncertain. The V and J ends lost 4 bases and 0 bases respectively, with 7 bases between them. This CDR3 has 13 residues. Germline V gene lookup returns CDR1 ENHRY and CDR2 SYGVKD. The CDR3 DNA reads TGTGCCATCAGTGCAGCGACCTCCTACGAGCAGTACTTC. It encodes CAISAATSYEQYF.

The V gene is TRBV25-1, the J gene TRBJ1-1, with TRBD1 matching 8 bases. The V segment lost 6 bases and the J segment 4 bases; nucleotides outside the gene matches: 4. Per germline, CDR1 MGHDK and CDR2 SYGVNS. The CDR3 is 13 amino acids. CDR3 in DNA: TGTGCCAGCAGACAGGGGGTTCTCACTGAAGCTTTCTTT. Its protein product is CASRQGVLTEAFF.

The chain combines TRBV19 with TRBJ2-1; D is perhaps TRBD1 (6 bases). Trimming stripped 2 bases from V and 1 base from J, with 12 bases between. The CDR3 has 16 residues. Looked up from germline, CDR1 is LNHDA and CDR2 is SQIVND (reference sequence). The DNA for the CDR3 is TGTGCCAGTAGTATACCTCCACAGGGATCCTACAATGAGCAGTTCTTC. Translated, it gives CASSIPPQGSYNEQFF. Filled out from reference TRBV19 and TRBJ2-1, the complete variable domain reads DGGITQSPKYLFRKEGQNVTLSCEQNLNHDAMYWYRQDPGQGLRLIYYSQIVNDFQKGDIAEGYSVSREKKESFPLTVTSAQKNPTAFYLCASSIPPQGSYNEQFFGPGTRLTVL.

CDR3 nucleotide sequence: TGTGCCAGCAGCTTCCCTGAGAGGAGCACAGATACGCAGTATTTT. Residues: CASSFPERSTDTQYF. The chain couples TRBV7-9 to TRBJ2-3, with D unclear. The germline V gene encodes CDR1 SEHNR and CDR2 FQNEAQ (reference sequence). This CDR3 is built from 15 residues. Trimming removed 3 bases at V and 0 bases at J, with 10 bases between.

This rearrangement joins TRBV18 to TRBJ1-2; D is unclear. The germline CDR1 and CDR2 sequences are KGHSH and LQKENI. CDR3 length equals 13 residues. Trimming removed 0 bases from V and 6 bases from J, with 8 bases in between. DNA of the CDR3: TGTGCCAGCTCACCACCTAGCGCCCATGGCTACACCTTC. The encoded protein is CASSPPSAHGYTF. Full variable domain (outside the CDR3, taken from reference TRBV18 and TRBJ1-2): NAGVMQNPRHLVRRRGQEARLRCSPMKGHSHVYWYRQLPEEGLKFMVYLQKENIIDESGMPKERFSAEFPKEGPSILRIQQVVRGDSAAYFCASSPPSAHGYTFGSGTRLTVV.

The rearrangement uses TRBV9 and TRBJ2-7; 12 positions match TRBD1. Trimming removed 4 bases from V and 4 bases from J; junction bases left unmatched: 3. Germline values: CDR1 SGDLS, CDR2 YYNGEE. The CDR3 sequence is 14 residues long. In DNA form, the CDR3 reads TGTGCCAGCAGCATGGGACAGGGGGCGTACGAGCAGTACTTC. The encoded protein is CASSMGQGAYEQYF. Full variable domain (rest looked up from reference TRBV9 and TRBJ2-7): DSGVTQTPKHLITATGQRVTLRCSPRSGDLSVYWYQQSLDQGLQFLIQYYNGEERAKGNILERFSAQQFPDLHSELNLSSLELGDSALYFCASSMGQGAYEQYFGPGTRLTVT.

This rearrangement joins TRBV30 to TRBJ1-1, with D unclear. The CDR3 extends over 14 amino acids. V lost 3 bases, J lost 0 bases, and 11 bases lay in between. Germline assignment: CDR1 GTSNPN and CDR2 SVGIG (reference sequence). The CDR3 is CAWRGRMLNTEAFF. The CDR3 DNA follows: TGTGCCTGGAGGGGCCGGATGTTGAACACTGAAGCTTTCTTT. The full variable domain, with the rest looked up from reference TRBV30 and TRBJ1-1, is SQTIHQWPATLVQPVGSPLSLECTVEGTSNPNLYWYRQAAGRGLQLLFYSVGIGQISSEVPQNLSASRPQDRQFILSSKKLLLSDSGFYLCAWRGRMLNTEAFFGQGTRLTVV.

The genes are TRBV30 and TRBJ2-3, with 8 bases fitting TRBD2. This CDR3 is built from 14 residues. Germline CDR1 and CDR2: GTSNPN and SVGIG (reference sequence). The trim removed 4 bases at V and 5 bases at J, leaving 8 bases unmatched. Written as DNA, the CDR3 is TGTGCCTGGAAACGGGGGGGGGTAGGAGATACGCAGTATTTT. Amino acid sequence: CAWKRGGVGDTQYF.

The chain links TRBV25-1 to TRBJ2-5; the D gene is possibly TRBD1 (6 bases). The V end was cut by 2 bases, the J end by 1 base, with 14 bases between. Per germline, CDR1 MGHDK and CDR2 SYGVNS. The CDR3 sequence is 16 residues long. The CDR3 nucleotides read TGTGCCAGCAGTGAAGGCATTCGGACAGTCCAAGAGACCCAGTACTTC. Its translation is CASSEGIRTVQETQYF.

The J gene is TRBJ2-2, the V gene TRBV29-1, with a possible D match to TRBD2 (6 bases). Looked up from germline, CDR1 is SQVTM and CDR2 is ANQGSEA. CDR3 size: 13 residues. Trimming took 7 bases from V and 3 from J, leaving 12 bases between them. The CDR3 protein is CSGGTADTGELFF. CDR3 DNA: TGCAGCGGCGGGACGGCCGACACCGGGGAGCTGTTTTTT.

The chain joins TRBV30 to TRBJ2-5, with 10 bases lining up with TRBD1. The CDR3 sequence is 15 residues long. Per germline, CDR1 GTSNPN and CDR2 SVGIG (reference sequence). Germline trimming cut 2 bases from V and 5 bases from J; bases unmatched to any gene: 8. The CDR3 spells CAWSPSWTGGETQYF. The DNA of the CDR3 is TGTGCCTGGAGTCCCAGCTGGACAGGGGGGGAGACCCAGTACTTC.

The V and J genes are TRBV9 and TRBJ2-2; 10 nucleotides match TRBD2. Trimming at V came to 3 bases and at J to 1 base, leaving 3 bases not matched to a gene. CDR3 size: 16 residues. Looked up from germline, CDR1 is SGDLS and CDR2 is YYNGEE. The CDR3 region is CASSASSGGNTGELFF. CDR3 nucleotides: TGTGCCAGCAGCGCCTCTAGCGGGGGGAACACCGGGGAGCTGTTTTTT.

The CDR3 loop reads CASSTLRVQPEAFF. The CDR3 DNA is TGTGCCAGTAGTACCCTGAGGGTGCAGCCTGAAGCTTTCTTT. The chain combines TRBV19 with TRBJ1-1; D not certain. Trimming took 4 bases from V and 6 from J, leaving 15 bases between them. The CDR3 consists of 14 residues. Germline V lookup: CDR1 LNHDA, CDR2 SQIVND (reference sequence).

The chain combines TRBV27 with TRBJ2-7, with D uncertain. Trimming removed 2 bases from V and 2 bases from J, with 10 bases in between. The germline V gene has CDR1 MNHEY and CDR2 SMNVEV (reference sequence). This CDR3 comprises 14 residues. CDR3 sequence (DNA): TGTGCCAGCAGTTTACGGCCGGGTACCTACGAGCAGTACTTC. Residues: CASSLRPGTYEQYF.

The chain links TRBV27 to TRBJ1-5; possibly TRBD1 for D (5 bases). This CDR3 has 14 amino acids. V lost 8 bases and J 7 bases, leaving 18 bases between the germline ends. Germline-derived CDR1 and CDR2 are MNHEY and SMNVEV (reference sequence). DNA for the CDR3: TGTGCCAGCGTCCCCTCGGGGGAGGGACAGCCCCAGCATTTT. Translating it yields CASVPSGEGQPQHF.

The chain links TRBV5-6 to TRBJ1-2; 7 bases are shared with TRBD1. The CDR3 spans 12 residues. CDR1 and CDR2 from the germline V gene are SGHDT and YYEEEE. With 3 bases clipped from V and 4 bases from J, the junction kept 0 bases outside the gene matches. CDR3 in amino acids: CASSSGGYGYTF. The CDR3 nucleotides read TGTGCCAGCAGCTCAGGGGGCTATGGCTACACCTTC. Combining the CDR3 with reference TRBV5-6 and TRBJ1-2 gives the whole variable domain DAGVTQSPTHLIKTRGQQVTLRCSPKSGHDTVSWYQQALGQGPQFIFQYYEEEERQRGNFPDRFSGHQFPNYSSELNVNALLLGDSALYLCASSSGGYGYTFGSGTRLTVV.

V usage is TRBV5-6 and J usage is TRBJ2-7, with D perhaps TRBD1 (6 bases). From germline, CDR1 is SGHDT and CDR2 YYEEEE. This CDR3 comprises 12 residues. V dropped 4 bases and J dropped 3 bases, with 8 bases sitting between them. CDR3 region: CASSLRGYEQYF. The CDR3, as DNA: TGTGCCAGCAGCCTCAGGGGCTACGAGCAGTACTTC.

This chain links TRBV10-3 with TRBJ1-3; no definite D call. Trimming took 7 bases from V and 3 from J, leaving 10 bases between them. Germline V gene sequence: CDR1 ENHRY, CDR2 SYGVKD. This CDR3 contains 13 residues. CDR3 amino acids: CAIKEGGGNTIYF. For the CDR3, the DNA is TGTGCCATCAAGGAGGGTGGTGGAAACACCATATATTTT.

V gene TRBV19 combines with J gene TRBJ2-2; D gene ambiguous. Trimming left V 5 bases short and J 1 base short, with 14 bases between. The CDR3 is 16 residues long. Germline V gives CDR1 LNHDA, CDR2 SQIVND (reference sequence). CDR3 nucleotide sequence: TGTGCCAGTAGTCCGTGGCTAGAATTGAACACCGGGGAGCTGTTTTTT. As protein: CASSPWLELNTGELFF.

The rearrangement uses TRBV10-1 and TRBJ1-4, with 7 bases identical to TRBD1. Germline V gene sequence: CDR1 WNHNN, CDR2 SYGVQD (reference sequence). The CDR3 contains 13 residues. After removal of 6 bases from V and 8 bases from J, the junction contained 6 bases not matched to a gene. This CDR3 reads CASRDREGEKLFF. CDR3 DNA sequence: TGCGCCAGCAGAGACAGGGAAGGCGAAAAACTGTTTTTT.

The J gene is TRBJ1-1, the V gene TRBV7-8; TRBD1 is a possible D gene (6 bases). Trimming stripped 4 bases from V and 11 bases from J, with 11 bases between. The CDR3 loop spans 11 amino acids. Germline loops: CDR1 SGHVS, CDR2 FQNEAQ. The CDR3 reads CASSSRQEAFF. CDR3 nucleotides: TGTGCCAGCAGCTCCCGACAGGAGGCTTTCTTT.

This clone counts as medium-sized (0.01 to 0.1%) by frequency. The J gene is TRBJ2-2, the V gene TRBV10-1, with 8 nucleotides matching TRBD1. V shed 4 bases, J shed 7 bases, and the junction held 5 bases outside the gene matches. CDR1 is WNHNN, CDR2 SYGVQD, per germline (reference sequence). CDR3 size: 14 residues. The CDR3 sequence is CASSVTGESGELFF. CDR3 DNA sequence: TGCGCCAGCAGTGTGACAGGGGAGAGCGGGGAGCTGTTTTTT.